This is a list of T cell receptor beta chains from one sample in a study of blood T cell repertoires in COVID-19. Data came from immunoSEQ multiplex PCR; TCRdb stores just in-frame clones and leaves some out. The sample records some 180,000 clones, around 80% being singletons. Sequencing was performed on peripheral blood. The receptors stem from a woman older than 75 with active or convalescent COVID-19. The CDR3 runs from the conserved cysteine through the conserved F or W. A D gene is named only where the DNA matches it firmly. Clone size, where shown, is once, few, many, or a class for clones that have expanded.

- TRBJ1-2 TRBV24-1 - TGTGCCACCAGTGATTCCGGGTTAGAGAACTATGGCTACACCTTC CATSDSGLENYGYTF
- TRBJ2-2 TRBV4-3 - TGCGCCAGCAGCCAGGCTGGGAGTACCACAGGGGAGCTGTTTTTT CASSQAGSTTGELFF
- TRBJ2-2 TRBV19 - TGTGCCAGTAGTATAATTAGTTCCACCGGGGAGCTGTTTTTT CASSIISSTGELFF
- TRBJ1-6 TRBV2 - TGTGCCAGCAGTGTTCGGAGGACTAATTCACCCCTCCACTTT CASSVRRTNSPLHF
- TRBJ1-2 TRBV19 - TGTGCCAGTAGTCCCGTCGGCTTGAACAGCTATGGCTACACCTTC CASSPVGLNSYGYTF
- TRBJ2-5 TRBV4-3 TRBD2 TGCGCCAGCAGCCAAGGTCTAGCGGGGGGGAGGGAGACCCAGTACTTC CASSQGLAGGRETQYF
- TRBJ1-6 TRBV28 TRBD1 TGTGCCAGCAGTTCAAAACAGGGGACTGTACCCCTCCACTTT CASSSKQGTVPLHF
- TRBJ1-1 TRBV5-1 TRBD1 TGCGCCAGCAGCTGGGACAGGGGGTATGCTGAAGCTTTCTTT CASSWDRGYAEAFF
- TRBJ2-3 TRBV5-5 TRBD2 TGTGCCAGCGGAGCGGGGGGCATCACAGATACGCAGTATTTT CASGAGGITDTQYF
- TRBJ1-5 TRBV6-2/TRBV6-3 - TGTGCCAGCAGTTACTTGGGGACTTCGCGTGGACAGCCCCAGCATTTT CASSYLGTSRGQPQHF
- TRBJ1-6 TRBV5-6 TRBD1 TGTGCCAGCAGCTTGTCCCCGGGACAGGATTATTCACCCCTCCACTTT CASSLSPGQDYSPLHF
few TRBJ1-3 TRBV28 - TGTGCCAGCAGTTCCGCCGGCTCTGGAAACACCATATATTTT CASSSAGSGNTIYF
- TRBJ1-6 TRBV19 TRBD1 TGTGCCAGCCAGGGGGCTGGCAATTCACCCCTCCACTTT CASQGAGNSPLHF
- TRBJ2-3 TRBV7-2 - TGTGCCAGCAGGCGGACACTGGCTAGCACAGATACGCAGTATTTT CASRRTLASTDTQYF
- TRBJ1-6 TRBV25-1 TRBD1 TGTGCCAGCAGTGTACAGGGGTACGAATCACCCCTCCACTTT CASSVQGYESPLHF
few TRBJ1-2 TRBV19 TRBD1 TGTGCCAGTAGTCGCCCAAGCATGCGACAGGGGAACTACACCTTC CASSRPSMRQGNYTF
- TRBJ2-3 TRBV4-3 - TGCGCCAGCAGCCAACAGAACACAGATACGCAGTATTTT CASSQQNTDTQYF
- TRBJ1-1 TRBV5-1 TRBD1 TGCGCCAGCAGCGAGGGGACAGGGGACCCGAACACTGAAGCTTTCTTT CASSEGTGDPNTEAFF
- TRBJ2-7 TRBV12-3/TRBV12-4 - TGTGCCAGCAGTGACAGGTTCGAGCAGTACTTC CASSDRFEQYF
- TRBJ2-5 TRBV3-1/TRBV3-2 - TGTGCCAGCAGCCCTTTGTGGAGGGGTGAGACCCAGTACTTC CASSPLWRGETQYF
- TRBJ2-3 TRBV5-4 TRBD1 TGTGCCAGCAGCTTAGGACAGGGGGCTAGAGATACGCAGTATTTT CASSLGQGARDTQYF
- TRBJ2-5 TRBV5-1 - TGCGCCAGCAGCCGTACGACACAGGTACAAGAGACCCAGTACTTC CASSRTTQVQETQYF
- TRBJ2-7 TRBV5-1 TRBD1 TGCGCCAGCAGCTTCCTGGGACAGGCGGCCTACGAGCAGTACTTC CASSFLGQAAYEQYF
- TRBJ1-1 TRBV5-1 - TGCGCCAGCAGCTTGGGCGGGGACACTGAAGCTTTCTTT CASSLGGDTEAFF
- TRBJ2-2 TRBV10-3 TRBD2 TGTGCCATTGCGGGGGGGGGCGGCGGGGAGCTGTTTTTT CAIAGGGGGELFF
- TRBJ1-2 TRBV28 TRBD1 TGTGCCAGCAGTTCTATACCAGGGGGCGGCTACACCTTC CASSSIPGGGYTF
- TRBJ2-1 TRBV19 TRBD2 TGTGCCAGTAGTATTGTTGGGACTAGCGGGGGGACTGGGGATGAGCAGTTCTTC CASSIVGTSGGTGDEQFF
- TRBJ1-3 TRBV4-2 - TGTGCCAGCAGCCAAGATACCAACCAGGGAAACACCATATATTTT CASSQDTNQGNTIYF
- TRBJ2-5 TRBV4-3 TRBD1 TGCGCCAGCAGCAGGGGGACAGGGGGTCCAGAGACCCAGTACTTC CASSRGTGGPETQYF
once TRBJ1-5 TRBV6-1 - TGTGCCAGCAGTGAATTGGGGACACTCTACCTAGCTAGTCAGCCCCAGCATTTT CASSELGTLYLASQPQHF
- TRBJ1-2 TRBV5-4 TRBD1 TGTGCCAGCAGCCTCAGGGGGGACTATGGCTACACCTTC CASSLRGDYGYTF
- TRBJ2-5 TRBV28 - TGTGCCAGCAGTCGGGGAGACCAAGAGACCCAGTACTTC CASSRGDQETQYF
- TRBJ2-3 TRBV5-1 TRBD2 TGCGCCAGCAGCTTGGAGGGGCGGGGGTTAACAGATACGCAGTATTTT CASSLEGRGLTDTQYF
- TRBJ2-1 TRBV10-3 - TGTGCCATCAGCACGGGCTCCTACAATGAGCAGTTCTTC CAISTGSYNEQFF
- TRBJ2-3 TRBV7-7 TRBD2 TGTGCTAGCAGCCCAACAATAGCGGGGGGCACAGATACGCAGTATTTT CASSPTIAGGTDTQYF
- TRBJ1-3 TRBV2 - TGTGCCAGCAGTCAGGGGTTGAGCACCATATATTTT CASSQGLSTIYF
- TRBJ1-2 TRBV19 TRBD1 TGTGCCAGTAGTATCGCCGGGACAGGGGGATATGGCTACACCTTC CASSIAGTGGYGYTF
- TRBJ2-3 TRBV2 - TGTGCCAGCAGTGAAACGGTGGCAGGGTACGCAGATACGCAGTATTTT CASSETVAGYADTQYF
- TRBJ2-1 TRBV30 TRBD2 TGTGCCTGGAGTCCCGGACTAGCGGGGGGGCCATCCCCGTTCTTC CAWSPGLAGGPSPFF
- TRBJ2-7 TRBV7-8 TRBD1 TGTGCCAGCAGCTTAGGGACAGGGAACTACGAGCAGTACTTC CASSLGTGNYEQYF
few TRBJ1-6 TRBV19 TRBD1 TGTGCCAGTAGTATAAGGGACAGGTTTAATTCACCCCTCCACTTT CASSIRDRFNSPLHF
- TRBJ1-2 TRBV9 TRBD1 TGTGCCAGCAGCCAAGGGACAGCTGCTTTCTATGGCTACACCTTC CASSQGTAAFYGYTF
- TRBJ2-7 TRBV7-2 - TGTGCCAGCAGCTTTTTAGACTTACGTGCCGAGCAGTACTTC CASSFLDLRAEQYF
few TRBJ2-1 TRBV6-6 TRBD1 TGTGCCAGCAAGATCCCTGGGACAGGGAATCATGAGCAGTTCTTC CASKIPGTGNHEQFF
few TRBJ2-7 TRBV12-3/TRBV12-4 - TGTGCCAGCAGCGGGACAAACGTCTACGAGCAGTACTTC CASSGTNVYEQYF
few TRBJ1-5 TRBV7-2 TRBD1 TGTGCCAGCAGCTCAAACCCCGGGACAGGGTCTTTTCAGCCCCAGCATTTT CASSSNPGTGSFQPQHF
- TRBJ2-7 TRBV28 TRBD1 TGTGCCAGCAGTTGGGACAGGGGCAAACGCGGCTACGAGCAGTACTTC CASSWDRGKRGYEQYF
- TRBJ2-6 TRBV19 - TGTGCCAGTAGTATGGGCAGGGTATCAGGGGCCAACGTCCTGACTTTC CASSMGRVSGANVLTF
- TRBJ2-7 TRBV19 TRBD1 TGTGCCAGTAGTAGCTGGACAGGGTCCTACGAGCAGTACTTC CASSSWTGSYEQYF